Below are 5 T cell receptor beta chains sequenced from a single sample in a study of shared clonotypes between healthy human individuals. Profiling relied on immunoSEQ multiplex PCR, and the TCRdb table lists in-frame clones only, not all of them. The table records more than 2,000,000 clones, 90% to 95% of them present only once. Sample: naive CD4+ T cells sorted from blood. Noted subset: CD45RA+ positively selected. These receptors all come from a man aged 18 to 30 in good health.

In the case of this clone: The sample carries other DNA sequences with the same CDR3. The chain recombines TRBV6-5 with TRBJ1-1; D gene uncertain. This CDR3 region has 13 residues. V gave up 3 bases and J gave up 1 base, with 6 bases separating them. Germline CDR1 is MNHEY and CDR2 is SVGAGI. CDR3 residues: CASSYRGNTEAFF. For the CDR3, the DNA is TGTGCCAGCAGTTATCGGGGGAACACTGAAGCTTTCTTT.

This chain's CDR3 is CASSSQGATNYGYTF. CDR3 nucleotides: TGTGCCAGCAGCTCCCAGGGGGCGACTAACTATGGCTACACCTTC. The gene calls are TRBV7-2 and TRBJ1-2; 8 nucleotides match TRBD1. CDR1 SGHTA and CDR2 FQGNSA come from the germline V gene. The CDR3 has 15 amino acids. V lost 4 bases, J lost 0 bases, and 4 bases stayed unmatched. Complete variable domain (other parts from reference TRBV7-2 and TRBJ1-2): GAGVSQSPSNKVTEKGKDVELRCDPISGHTALYWYRQSLGQGLEFLIYFQGNSAPDKSGLPSDRFSAERTGGSVSTLTIQRTQQEDSAVYLCASSSQGATNYGYTFGSGTRLTVV.

CDR3 loop: CASSYEASGTKFIAFF. CDR3 DNA sequence: TGTGCCAGCAGCTACGAAGCATCCGGGACAAAGTTCATTGCTTTCTTT. J is TRBJ1-1 and V is TRBV5-5, with a weak D call TRBD1 (6 bases). The CDR3 loop spans 16 amino acids. Looked up from germline, CDR1 is SGHKS and CDR2 is YYEKEE (reference sequence). The V and J ends lost 3 bases and 11 bases respectively, with 26 bases between them.

The chain has TRBV19 and TRBJ2-1; 10 bases align to TRBD1. Looked up from germline, CDR1 is LNHDA and CDR2 is SQIVND (reference sequence). This CDR3 is built from 15 residues. The J segment lost 8 bases and the V segment lost 4 bases, leaving 8 bases of the junction unmatched. CDR3 residues: CASSNGDRGGYEQFF. The CDR3, as DNA: TGTGCCAGTAGTAATGGGGACAGGGGCGGTTATGAGCAGTTCTTC. The full variable domain, completed using reference TRBV19 and TRBJ2-1, is DGGITQSPKYLFRKEGQNVTLSCEQNLNHDAMYWYRQDPGQGLRLIYYSQIVNDFQKGDIAEGYSVSREKKESFPLTVTSAQKNPTAFYLCASSNGDRGGYEQFFGPGTRLTVL.

This chain uses TRBV4-1 with TRBJ1-3, with D hard to call. The V and J ends lost 1 base and 1 base respectively, with 8 bases between them. Germline loops: CDR1 MGHRA, CDR2 YSYEKL. This CDR3 region has 15 residues. DNA for the CDR3: TGCGCCAGCAGCCAAGCGGGAGGATCTGGAAACACCATATATTTT. Protein sequence: CASSQAGGSGNTIYF.